Presented here are 5 T cell receptor beta chains from one specimen sequenced in a study of blood T cell repertoires in COVID-19. Generated by immunoSEQ multiplex PCR, the TCRdb table keeps only in-frame clones and is missing some. The sample contains about 51,000 clones, around 84% of which appear only once. Sequencing used peripheral blood. These receptors all come from a man older than 75 with active COVID-19.

The chain employs TRBV6-5 and TRBJ2-3; D is possibly TRBD2 (6 bases). CDR3 length equals 11 residues. The ends were cut back, 6 bases at V and 7 bases at J, with 8 bases in the middle. Germline CDR1 is MNHEY and CDR2 is SVGAGI. This CDR3 is CASRTSYTQYF. The CDR3 coding sequence is TGTGCCAGCAGAACTAGCTATACGCAGTATTTT.

The J gene is TRBJ1-1, the V gene TRBV11-2, with 9 bases aligning to TRBD1. Losses at the gene ends were 5 bases for V and 7 bases for J; bases not matched to a gene: 14. Germline V CDR1 and CDR2: SGHAT, FQNNGV. The CDR3 sequence is 16 residues long. The CDR3 spells CASSPYGGTGIYEAFF. The CDR3 DNA is TGTGCCAGCAGCCCCTATGGGGGGACAGGGATATATGAAGCTTTCTTT.

The rearrangement uses TRBV28 and TRBJ2-1, with TRBD2 as a possible D gene (6 bases). Germline V gene data show CDR1 as MDHEN and CDR2 as SYDVKM. This CDR3 contains 16 residues. The ends were cut back, 2 bases at V and 10 bases at J, with 21 bases in the middle. In DNA, the CDR3 is TGTGCCAGCAGTTTAATAGTAGGGACTGGAATGGCGGAGCAGTTCTTC. Translation: CASSLIVGTGMAEQFF.

The J gene is TRBJ2-5, the V gene TRBV3-1 (or the pseudogene TRBV3-2), with D uncertain. CDR1 is LGHDT and CDR2 is YNNKEL in the germline V gene (reference sequence). CDR3 length equals 12 residues. V gave up 1 base and J gave up 4 bases, with 4 bases separating them. DNA for the CDR3: TGTGCCAGCAGCCAAGTATCAGAGACCCAGTACTTC. Translating it yields CASSQVSETQYF.

The chain uses TRBV28 and TRBJ2-5; 12 nucleotides match TRBD1. V was clipped by 5 bases and J by 5 bases; unmatched bases: 6. Germline-derived CDR1 and CDR2 are MDHEN and SYDVKM. The CDR3 has 15 amino acids. CDR3 loop: CASSPGQGAAETQYF. CDR3 coding DNA: TGTGCCAGCAGTCCGGGACAGGGGGCGGCGGAGACCCAGTACTTC.